This TCR beta chain emerged from a study of Ad26.COV2.S vaccination and SARS-CoV-2 variants. Treatment of the sample: approximately 18 received Ad26.COV2.S at low or high dose, single or two shots; 5 received placebo; per-sample allocation not given. Sampling occurred on day 63 after the first vaccine or placebo injection. Assay used: immunoSEQ multiplex PCR; TCRdb lists only in-frame clones, some missing. Among some 300,000 clones listed, around 84% were seen once. This CDR3 has 18 amino acids. Looked up from germline, CDR1 is SNHLY and CDR2 is FYNNEI. V gave up 4 bases and J gave up 8 bases, with 29 bases separating them.

The V and J genes are TRBV2 and TRBJ1-2, with D maybe TRBD1 (6 bases). The sample was peripheral blood, taken in a trial of Ad26.COV2.S vaccine versus placebo. The sequence was obtained from a person between 18 and 65 years old who received the Ad26.COV2.S COVID-19 vaccine or a placebo. CDR3 nucleotides: TGTGCCAGCAGTGGGGGGCCCCGGGACACCGACCTGAAACACGGCTACACCTTC. It specifies CASSGGPRDTDLKHGYTF.